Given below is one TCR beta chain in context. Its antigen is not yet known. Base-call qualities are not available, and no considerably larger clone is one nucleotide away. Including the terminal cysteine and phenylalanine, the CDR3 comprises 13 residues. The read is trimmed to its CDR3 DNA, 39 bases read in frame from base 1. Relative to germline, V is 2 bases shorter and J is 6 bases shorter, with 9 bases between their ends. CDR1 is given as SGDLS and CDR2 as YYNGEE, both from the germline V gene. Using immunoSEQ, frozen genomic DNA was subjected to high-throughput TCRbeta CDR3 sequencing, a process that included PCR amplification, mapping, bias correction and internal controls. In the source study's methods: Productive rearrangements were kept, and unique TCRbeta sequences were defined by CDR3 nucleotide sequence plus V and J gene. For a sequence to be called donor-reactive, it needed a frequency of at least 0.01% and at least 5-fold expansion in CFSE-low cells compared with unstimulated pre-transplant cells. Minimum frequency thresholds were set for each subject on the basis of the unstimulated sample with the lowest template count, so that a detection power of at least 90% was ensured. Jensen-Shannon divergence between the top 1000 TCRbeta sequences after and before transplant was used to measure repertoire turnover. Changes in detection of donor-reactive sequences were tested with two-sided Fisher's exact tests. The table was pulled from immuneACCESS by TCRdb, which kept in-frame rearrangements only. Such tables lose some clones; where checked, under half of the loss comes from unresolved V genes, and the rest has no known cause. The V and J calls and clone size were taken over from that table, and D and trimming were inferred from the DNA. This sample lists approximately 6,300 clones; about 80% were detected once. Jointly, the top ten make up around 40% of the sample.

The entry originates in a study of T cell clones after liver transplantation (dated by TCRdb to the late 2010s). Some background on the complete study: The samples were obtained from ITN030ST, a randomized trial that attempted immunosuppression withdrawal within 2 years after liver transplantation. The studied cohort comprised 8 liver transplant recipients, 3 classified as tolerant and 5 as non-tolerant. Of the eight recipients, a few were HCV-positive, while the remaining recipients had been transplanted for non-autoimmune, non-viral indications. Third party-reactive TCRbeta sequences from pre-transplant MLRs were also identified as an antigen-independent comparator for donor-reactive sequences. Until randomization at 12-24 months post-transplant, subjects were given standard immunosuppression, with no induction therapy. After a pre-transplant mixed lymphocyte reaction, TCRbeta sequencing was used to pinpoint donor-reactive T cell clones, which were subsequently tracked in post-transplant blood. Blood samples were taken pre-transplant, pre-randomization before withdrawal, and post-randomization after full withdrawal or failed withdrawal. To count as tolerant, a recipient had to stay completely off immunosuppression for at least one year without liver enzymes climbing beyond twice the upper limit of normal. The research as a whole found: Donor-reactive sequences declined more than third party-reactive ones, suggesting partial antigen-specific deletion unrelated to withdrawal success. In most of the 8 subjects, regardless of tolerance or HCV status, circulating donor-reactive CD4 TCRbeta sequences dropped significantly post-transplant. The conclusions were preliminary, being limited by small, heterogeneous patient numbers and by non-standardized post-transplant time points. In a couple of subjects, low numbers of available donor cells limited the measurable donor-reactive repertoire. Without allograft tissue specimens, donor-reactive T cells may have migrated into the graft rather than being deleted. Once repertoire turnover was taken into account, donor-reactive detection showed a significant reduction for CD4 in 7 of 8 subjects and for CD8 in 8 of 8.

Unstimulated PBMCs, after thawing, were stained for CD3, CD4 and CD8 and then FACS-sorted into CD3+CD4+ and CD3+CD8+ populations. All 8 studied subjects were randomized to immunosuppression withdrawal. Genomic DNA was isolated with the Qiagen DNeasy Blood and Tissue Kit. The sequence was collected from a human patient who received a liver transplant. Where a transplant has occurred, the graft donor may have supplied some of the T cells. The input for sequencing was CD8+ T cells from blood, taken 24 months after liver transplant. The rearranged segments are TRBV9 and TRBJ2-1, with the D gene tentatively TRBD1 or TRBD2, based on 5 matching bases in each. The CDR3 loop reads CASSVGGFNEQFF. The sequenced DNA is TGTGCCAGCAGCGTTGGGGGTTTCAATGAGCAGTTCTTC.